This TCR beta chain was identified during a study of blood T cell repertoires in COVID-19. Study summary: Whether acute or convalescent, the COVID-19 samples came from the United States, Italy and Spain. Sample material is recorded as cDNA or gDNA derived from T cells, B-cell-depleted T cells, or PBMCs.

After removal of 5 bases from V and 2 bases from J, the junction contained 3 bases not matched to a gene. Germline V gives CDR1 MDHEN, CDR2 SYDVKM. This CDR3 has 14 residues. Under the authors' procedure: Reference gene primers were amplified, and this amplification served to estimate nucleated cell counts. Data came from immunoSEQ multiplex PCR; TCRdb stores just in-frame clones and leaves some out. D and trimming were read from the DNA, whereas the V and J calls and clone size are those reported in that table. The sample consists of about 130,000 clones, over 75% of them appearing once. The receptor comes from a woman at least 80 years old with acute or convalescent COVID-19. The source material was peripheral blood. The V gene is TRBV28, the J gene TRBJ2-7; 10 bases fit TRBD1. CDR3 sequence: CASSLTGGAYEQYF. CDR3 coding DNA: TGTGCCAGCAGTCTGACAGGGGGCGCCTACGAGCAGTACTTC.